A single sample gave rise to the 30 T cell receptor beta chains below, sequenced in a study of T-cell reconstitution after alpha-beta-depleted transplantation in children. A TCRbeta library incorporating unique molecular identifiers was prepared. TCRdb reprocessed the PCR reads via MiXCR and lists one record per CDR3 protein. The table shows about 600,000 distinct CDR3 sequences, with roughly 23% occurring only once. The material was PBMCs, mostly from graft donor cells, obtained 360 days after TCRalphabeta/CD19-depleted stem cell transplant. All receptors derive from a boy younger than two who had a stem cell transplant for acute myeloid leukemia, so the T cells may come from the graft donor.

The rearrangement uses TRBV7-2 and TRBJ2-1; the D gene is possibly TRBD1 (6 bases). Germline CDR1 SGHTA, CDR2 FQGNSA. V was trimmed by 1 base and J by 8 bases, leaving 12 bases between them. CDR3 length: 14 residues. The CDR3 DNA reads TGTGCCAGCAGCTTAGGACAGGCGAACGATGAGCAGTTCTTC. It is translated as CASSLGQANDEQFF.

The V gene is TRBV15, the J gene TRBJ1-1; D ambiguous. The CDR3 covers 13 residues. V lost 3 bases to trimming and J lost 4 bases, with 9 bases between them. Germline assignment: CDR1 LNHNV and CDR2 YYDKDF (reference sequence). In DNA, the CDR3 is TGTGCCACCAGCAGGACCGCGGGCACTGAAGCTTTCTTT. Translation gives CATSRTAGTEAFF.

The rearrangement joins TRBV24-1 to TRBJ1-1, with a tentative D call TRBD1 (5 bases). V lost 6 bases to trimming and J lost 1 base, with 8 bases between them. This CDR3 region has 13 residues. Germline V gene data show CDR1 as KGHDR and CDR2 as SFDVKD. In DNA form, the CDR3 reads TGTGCCACCAGTTCGCAGGGGAACACTGAAGCTTTCTTT. It codes for CATSSQGNTEAFF.

V and J are TRBV28 and TRBJ2-3, with D tentatively TRBD2 (7 bases). The germline V and J ends were trimmed by 5 bases and 5 bases, with 11 bases remaining between them. The CDR3 runs 13 residues. Germline V CDR1 and CDR2: MDHEN, SYDVKM. The CDR3 sequence is CASSQGREDTQYF. CDR3 bases: TGTGCCAGCAGTCAGGGGAGGGAAGATACGCAGTATTTT.

This clonotype was observed many times. The V call is TRBV7-8, the J call TRBJ1-5; D unresolved. This CDR3 contains 13 residues. The ends were cut back, 5 bases at V and 7 bases at J, with 12 bases in the middle. The germline CDR1 and CDR2 sequences are SGHVS and FQNEAQ. The DNA of the CDR3 is TGTGCCAGCAGCGCCGAGGTAGGCCAGCCCCAGCATTTT. It encodes CASSAEVGQPQHF.

Many counts were recorded for this clonotype. The rearrangement joins TRBV21-1 to TRBJ2-3; TRBD1 was called by the table and not checked on the DNA. TRBV21-1 is listed as a pseudogene. This CDR3 is built from 11 residues. The CDR3 region is CDGTSTDTQYF. The DNA of the CDR3 is TGTGACGGGACTAGTACAGATACGCAGTATTTT.

V is TRBV7-2 and J is TRBJ2-2; TRBD1 aligns across 9 bases. V gave up 0 bases and J gave up 5 bases; unmatched junction bases: 7. CDR1 is SGHTA and CDR2 is FQGNSA in the germline V gene. The length of the CDR3 is 17 residues. The CDR3 DNA reads TGTGCCAGCAGCTTAGCTGGGACAGGGAGGGAGACCGGGGAGCTGTTTTTT. Its protein is CASSLAGTGRETGELFF. Full variable domain (remainder filled in from reference TRBV7-2 and TRBJ2-2): GAGVSQSPSNKVTEKGKDVELRCDPISGHTALYWYRQSLGQGLEFLIYFQGNSAPDKSGLPSDRFSAERTGGSVSTLTIQRTQQEDSAVYLCASSLAGTGRETGELFFGEGSRLTVL.

This clonotype was counted many times. This chain joins TRBV7-2 and TRBJ2-2; tentatively, D is TRBD1 or TRBD2 (6 bases each). CDR3 length: 18 residues. V was cut by 5 bases and J by 0 bases, with 19 bases left in between. Germline V lookup: CDR1 SGHTA, CDR2 FQGNSA. CDR3 protein: CASSPTTRGTPNTGELFF. Written as DNA, the CDR3 is TGTGCCAGCAGCCCCACCACCCGCGGGACACCGAACACCGGGGAGCTGTTTTTT.

This sequence joins TRBV7-9 and TRBJ2-1; 9 nucleotides align to TRBD2. V shed 4 bases, J shed 4 bases, and the junction held 8 bases outside the gene matches. Germline lookup yields CDR1 SEHNR and CDR2 FQNEAQ (reference sequence). This CDR3 comprises 16 residues. The CDR3 here is CASSSPSGGKYNEQFF. The CDR3 DNA is TGTGCCAGCAGCTCGCCAAGCGGGGGGAAGTACAATGAGCAGTTCTTC.

This clonotype was detected a few times. The chain links TRBV12-3 or TRBV12-4 to TRBJ2-1; D perhaps matches TRBD1 (5 bases). V was shortened by 3 bases and J by 8 bases, with 17 bases between the two germline ends. The CDR3 is 15 residues long. CDR3 nucleotide sequence: TGTGCCAGCAGTTTTCGGTCCAGGGTCGATCATGAGCAGTTCTTC. Amino acid sequence: CASSFRSRVDHEQFF.

This clonotype was seen a handful of times. This CDR3 reads CASMALARNEQFF. The DNA for the CDR3 is TGTGCCAGCATGGCACTAGCGAGAAATGAGCAGTTCTTC. The V call is TRBV12-3 or TRBV12-4, the J call TRBJ2-1; TRBD2 matches at 7 bases. This CDR3 contains 13 residues. The junction had 7 bases not matched to a gene; V was cut back by 7 bases and J by 7 bases.

The chain is built from TRBV20-1 and TRBJ1-2; maybe TRBD1 (5 bases). CDR1 and CDR2 (germline): DFQATT, SNEGSKA (reference sequence). This CDR3 spans 17 amino acids. V lost 1 base and J lost 4, with 22 bases in between. The DNA for the CDR3 is TGCAGTGCTAGAGTTCCCCCAGGGAATGTTGGGTTCTATGGCTACACCTTC. It encodes CSARVPPGNVGFYGYTF.

This clonotype was seen a few times. The chain combines TRBV2 with TRBJ2-5; 11 bases fit TRBD2. Trimming cost V 4 bases and J 0 bases; bases outside gene matches: 4. Germline CDR1 is SNHLY and CDR2 is FYNNEI. The CDR3 is 16 residues long. CDR3 sequence reads: CASSAGLADYQETQYF. As DNA, the CDR3 is TGTGCCAGCAGTGCGGGACTAGCGGACTACCAAGAGACCCAGTACTTC.

The chain couples TRBV28 to TRBJ2-2; 8 nucleotides agree with TRBD1. V lost 3 bases, J lost 1 base, and 4 bases stayed unmatched. Germline V lookup: CDR1 MDHEN, CDR2 SYDVKM. This CDR3 contains 16 residues. CDR3 protein: CASSFTGTGNTGELFF. CDR3 coding DNA: TGTGCCAGCAGTTTTACTGGGACAGGGAACACCGGGGAGCTGTTTTTT.

J is TRBJ2-7 and V is TRBV4-1; no reliable D call. V lost 1 base and J 5 bases, leaving 18 bases between the germline ends. The CDR3 contains 16 residues. Germline lookup yields CDR1 MGHRA and CDR2 YSYEKL. For the CDR3, the DNA is TGCGCCAGCAGCCAAGTCGGACCGTTAGCCGTAAACGAGCAGTACTTC. As protein: CASSQVGPLAVNEQYF.

This chain joins TRBV6-5 and TRBJ1-5; D not certain. In germline, CDR1 is MNHEY, CDR2 SVGAGI. The V end was cut by 2 bases, the J end by 4 bases, with 15 bases between. The CDR3 has 16 amino acids. DNA for the CDR3: TGTGCCAGCAGTTACATGAGCGGAAGGGCGAATCAGCCCCAGCATTTT. Translated: CASSYMSGRANQPQHF.

This chain links TRBV12-3 or TRBV12-4 with TRBJ1-5, with TRBD1 as a possible D gene (6 bases). The CDR3 covers 16 residues. Trimming took off 3 bases at V and 0 bases at J, with 12 bases between the two ends. CDR3 sequence: CASSFGAGASNQPQHF. The CDR3 DNA reads as TGTGCCAGCAGTTTTGGAGCGGGGGCTAGCAATCAGCCCCAGCATTTT.

This clonotype was counted a few times. The chain has TRBV20-1 and TRBJ1-2; D is possibly TRBD1 (6 bases). Germline V gives CDR1 DFQATT, CDR2 SNEGSKA (reference sequence). CDR3 length equals 15 residues. The V and J ends lost 5 bases and 0 bases respectively, with 16 bases between them. CDR3 coding DNA: TGCAGTGCTCCACAAAGGGGGACGACTAACTATGGCTACACCTTC. This gives the protein CSAPQRGTTNYGYTF.

The gene calls are TRBV7-9 and TRBJ1-1; D perhaps matches TRBD1 (6 bases). Germline V gives CDR1 SEHNR, CDR2 FQNEAQ (reference sequence). This CDR3 comprises 15 residues. V lost 1 base to trimming and J lost 6 bases, with 15 bases between them. The CDR3 DNA reads as TGTGCCAGCAGCTTAGGTGCAGGGGCGGTTGCTGAAGCTTTCTTT. Protein: CASSLGAGAVAEAFF.

At least ten counts were recorded for this clonotype. The V gene is TRBV19, the J gene TRBJ2-1; TRBD2 aligns across 12 bases. CDR1 is LNHDA, CDR2 SQIVND, per germline (reference sequence). The CDR3 length is 17 residues. With V trimmed by 4 bases and J by 8 bases, 12 bases remained unmatched. Here the CDR3 DNA reads TGTGCCAGTAGTAGTAGGGAGCCGGGACTAGCGGGTCATGAGCAGTTCTTC. It codes for CASSSREPGLAGHEQFF.

This chain links TRBV7-2 with TRBJ1-3; perhaps TRBD1 as D (6 bases). The CDR3 contains 17 residues. Trimming removed 1 base from V and 1 base from J, with 14 bases in between. From germline, CDR1 is SGHTA and CDR2 FQGNSA. The DNA of the CDR3 is TGTGCCAGCAGCTTAGTTGGGGGCTTGGGATCTGGAAACACCATATATTTT. Its protein is CASSLVGGLGSGNTIYF.

In its sample, this clonotype was seen many times. The V and J genes are TRBV12-3 or TRBV12-4 and TRBJ2-7; 7 bases line up with TRBD1. The CDR3 has 12 amino acids. V was pared by 5 bases and J by 6 bases, with 4 bases of the junction left unmatched. The CDR3 nucleotides are TGTGCCAGCAGTCAGGGGGATAGCGAGCAGTACTTC. Translating it yields CASSQGDSEQYF.

The DNA for the CDR3 is TGCAGCGTACGGGACAGGGTGAGGGACACTGAAGCTTTCTTT. This translates into CSVRDRVRDTEAFF. V is TRBV29-1 and J is TRBJ1-1, with 9 bases that match TRBD1. Germline V gene data show CDR1 as SQVTM and CDR2 as ANQGSEA. The CDR3 contains 14 residues. Germline trimming cut 6 bases from V and 3 bases from J; bases unmatched to any gene: 8.

The CDR3 DNA reads as TGTGCCAGCAGCGTAGGGGCTGTTACAACGACGATCACCGGGGAGCTGTTTTTT. Its protein product is CASSVGAVTTTITGELFF. This rearrangement joins TRBV9 to TRBJ2-2; unclear D gene. Germline V gene data show CDR1 as SGDLS and CDR2 as YYNGEE. This CDR3 spans 18 amino acids. With 0 bases removed from V and 4 bases from J, the gap between germline ends came to 19 bases.

The rearrangement links TRBV18 to TRBJ1-1, with D unclear. This CDR3 contains 12 residues. CDR1 and CDR2 (germline): KGHSH, LQKENI. V was cut by 5 bases and J by 0 bases, with 4 bases left in between. The CDR3 spells CASSTMNTEAFF. CDR3 in DNA: TGTGCCAGCTCAACCATGAACACTGAAGCTTTCTTT.

V is TRBV3-1 and J is TRBJ1-2; D ambiguous. The V end was cut by 2 bases, the J end by 3 bases, with 10 bases between. This CDR3 comprises 14 residues. From germline, CDR1 is LGHDT and CDR2 YNNKEL (reference sequence). CDR3 protein: CASSQQSNDYGYTF. The CDR3 region has the DNA TGTGCCAGCAGCCAACAGAGCAACGACTATGGCTACACCTTC.

This clonotype was counted between two and nine times. The V gene is TRBV20-1, the J gene TRBJ1-6; D unclear. Germline values: CDR1 DFQATT, CDR2 SNEGSKA (reference sequence). CDR3 length: 14 amino acids. The V gene lost 0 bases and the J gene lost 8 bases, with 11 bases spanning the gap. For the CDR3, the DNA is TGCAGTGCTAGAGATCTTGAAAAGGATTCACCCCTCCACTTT. Translation gives CSARDLEKDSPLHF.

This chain connects TRBV5-5 to TRBJ2-5, with a weak D call TRBD1 (5 bases). The germline V and J ends were trimmed by 2 bases and 4 bases, with 15 bases remaining between them. The CDR3 has 15 residues. Germline V gene sequence: CDR1 SGHKS, CDR2 YYEKEE (reference sequence). The CDR3 nucleotides are TGTGCCAGCAGCTTTCCCCACAGGTCTGGAGAGACCCAGTACTTC. This codes for CASSFPHRSGETQYF.

This clonotype has only a few counts. The chain uses TRBV5-1 and TRBJ2-6, with D possibly matching TRBD1 (6 bases). V lost 4 bases to trimming and J lost 4 bases, with 15 bases between them. The CDR3 is 16 residues long. The germline V gene has CDR1 SGHRS and CDR2 YFSETQ. Here the CDR3 reads CASSPGPGTGANVLTF. CDR3 nucleotides: TGCGCCAGCAGCCCGGGACCGGGGACAGGGGCCAACGTCCTGACTTTC.

The chain has TRBV25-1 and TRBJ1-1; D is undetermined. Germline values: CDR1 MGHDK, CDR2 SYGVNS. V lost 4 bases and J 0 bases, leaving 9 bases between the germline ends. The CDR3 runs to 14 residues. The CDR3 nucleotides are TGTGCCAGCAGTGTTCCCATGGTGAACACTGAAGCTTTCTTT. Translated, it gives CASSVPMVNTEAFF.